These T cell receptor beta chains were read from a single sample in a study of blood T cells in healthy people across ages. TCRdb re-derived calls from the 5' RACE reads in MiXCR, one entry per CDR3 protein. The table lists 550,000 to 750,000 distinct CDR3 sequences, under 25% of them singletons. The sequencing sample was made of blood. The receptors derive from a man between 65 and 85 years old in good health. The CDR3 runs from the conserved cysteine through the conserved F or W. The order of the fields is V gene, J gene, CDR3 length, D gene, clone size, CDR3 protein, CDR3 DNA. A D gene is named only where the DNA matches it firmly. Not all rows give a size; the values are once, few, many and, for expanded clones, a class.

v_gene: TRBV5-4
j_gene: TRBJ1-2
len: 14
d_gene: TRBD1
abundance: few
CDR3aa: CASSLGQGLSGYTF
CDR3nt: TGTGCCAGCAGCTTGGGACAGGGGCTGAGTGGCTACACCTTC

v_gene: TRBV5-1
j_gene: TRBJ1-1
len: 14
d_gene: .
abundance: .
CDR3aa: CASSPIPGSTEAFF
CDR3nt: TGCGCCAGCAGCCCAATTCCAGGGTCCACTGAAGCTTTCTTT

v_gene: TRBV28
j_gene: TRBJ2-7
len: 13
d_gene: TRBD1
abundance: few
CDR3aa: CASTPGQTYEQYF
CDR3nt: TGTGCCAGCACCCCGGGACAGACCTACGAGCAGTACTTC

v_gene: TRBV7-8
j_gene: TRBJ2-1
len: 13
d_gene: .
abundance: few
CDR3aa: CASSLGKDNEQFF
CDR3nt: TGTGCCAGCAGCTTAGGTAAGGATAATGAGCAGTTCTTC

v_gene: TRBV5-1
j_gene: TRBJ1-5
len: 13
d_gene: .
abundance: .
CDR3aa: CASSPSPNQPQHF
CDR3nt: TGCGCCAGCAGTCCTAGCCCTAATCAGCCCCAGCATTTT

v_gene: TRBV18
j_gene: TRBJ2-1
len: 16
d_gene: .
abundance: few
CDR3aa: CASSPPRGVASGYKFF
CDR3nt: TGTGCCAGCTCACCACCGAGGGGGGTAGCTTCGGGATATAAGTTCTTC

v_gene: TRBV10-3
j_gene: TRBJ2-7
len: 13
d_gene: .
abundance: few
CDR3aa: CAISESPGRERYF
CDR3nt: TGTGCCATCAGTGAGTCGCCAGGCAGGGAGCGGTACTTC

v_gene: TRBV9
j_gene: TRBJ2-3
len: 17
d_gene: TRBD2
abundance: .
CDR3aa: CASSVEGLAGRTDTQYF
CDR3nt: TGTGCCAGCAGCGTAGAGGGCCTAGCGGGACGCACAGATACGCAGTATTTT

v_gene: TRBV7-2
j_gene: TRBJ2-6
len: 16
d_gene: .
abundance: .
CDR3aa: CASTPRGSSGANVLTF
CDR3nt: TGTGCCAGCACCCCTAGGGGGTCGTCTGGGGCCAACGTCCTGACTTTC

v_gene: TRBV11-2
j_gene: TRBJ1-3
len: 19
d_gene: TRBD1
abundance: few
CDR3aa: CASSLGPISGQGPGNTIYF
CDR3nt: TGTGCCAGCAGCTTAGGCCCCATTTCAGGACAGGGGCCAGGAAACACCATATATTTT

v_gene: TRBV6-2/TRBV6-3
j_gene: TRBJ1-2
len: 15
d_gene: .
abundance: many
CDR3aa: CASSYSGSYGYGYTF
CDR3nt: TGTGCCAGCAGTTACTCGGGAAGTTATGGCTATGGCTACACCTTC

v_gene: TRBV4-1
j_gene: TRBJ1-1
len: 15
d_gene: TRBD1
abundance: .
CDR3aa: CASSRGDRGNTEAFF
CDR3nt: TGCGCCAGCAGCCGGGGGGACAGGGGGAACACTGAAGCTTTCTTT

v_gene: TRBV13
j_gene: TRBJ2-5
len: 16
d_gene: .
abundance: few
CDR3aa: CASSLAASRGQETQYF
CDR3nt: TGTGCCAGCAGCTTAGCGGCCTCAAGGGGCCAAGAGACCCAGTACTTC

v_gene: TRBV7-8
j_gene: TRBJ1-2
len: 15
d_gene: .
abundance: .
CDR3aa: CASSLKVTSDYGYTF
CDR3nt: TGTGCCAGCAGCTTAAAAGTCACATCCGACTATGGCTACACCTTC

v_gene: TRBV11-2
j_gene: TRBJ2-3
len: 14
d_gene: .
abundance: .
CDR3aa: CASSLAAGGDTQYF
CDR3nt: TGTGCCAGCAGCTTAGCTGCGGGTGGGGATACGCAGTATTTT

v_gene: TRBV11-2
j_gene: TRBJ1-6
len: 16
d_gene: .
abundance: .
CDR3aa: CASSLRGDSPFVSLHF
CDR3nt: TGTGCCAGCAGCCTAAGGGGTGACAGCCCATTTGTTTCCCTCCACTTT

v_gene: TRBV20-1
j_gene: TRBJ2-1
len: 13
d_gene: .
abundance: .
CDR3aa: CSAWGGGGNEQFF
CDR3nt: TGCAGTGCTTGGGGTGGAGGTGGCAATGAGCAGTTCTTC

v_gene: TRBV29-1
j_gene: TRBJ2-5
len: 15
d_gene: TRBD2
abundance: .
CDR3aa: CSVGTSGRGRETQYF
CDR3nt: TGCAGCGTAGGGACTAGCGGGAGAGGTCGAGAGACCCAGTACTTC

v_gene: TRBV5-5
j_gene: TRBJ1-2
len: 16
d_gene: TRBD1
abundance: .
CDR3aa: CASSPAGQGAIYGYTF
CDR3nt: TGTGCCAGCAGCCCGGCTGGACAGGGGGCTATCTATGGCTACACCTTC

v_gene: TRBV6-5
j_gene: TRBJ2-7
len: 13
d_gene: .
abundance: .
CDR3aa: CASSPPKTYEQYF
CDR3nt: TGTGCCAGCAGTCCCCCCAAGACCTACGAGCAGTACTTC

v_gene: TRBV2
j_gene: TRBJ2-5
len: 14
d_gene: .
abundance: .
CDR3aa: CASSLQGREGTQYF
CDR3nt: TGTGCCAGCAGTCTTCAGGGGCGCGAGGGGACCCAGTACTTC

v_gene: TRBV4-1
j_gene: TRBJ2-5
len: 15
d_gene: TRBD2
abundance: .
CDR3aa: CASSQGVAGRETQYF
CDR3nt: TGCGCCAGCAGCCAAGGTGTAGCGGGGAGGGAGACCCAGTACTTC

v_gene: TRBV2
j_gene: TRBJ2-1
len: 13
d_gene: .
abundance: many
CDR3aa: CASSVFSRNEQFF
CDR3nt: TGTGCCAGCAGTGTTTTCTCCCGGAATGAGCAGTTCTTC

v_gene: TRBV28
j_gene: TRBJ1-5
len: 14
d_gene: .
abundance: few
CDR3aa: CASSFVTGNQPQHF
CDR3nt: TGTGCCAGCAGTTTTGTGACCGGAAATCAGCCCCAGCATTTT

v_gene: TRBV4-1
j_gene: TRBJ2-7
len: 13
d_gene: TRBD2
abundance: .
CDR3aa: CASSYTSVHEQYF
CDR3nt: TGCGCCAGCAGCTATACTAGCGTCCACGAGCAGTACTTC

v_gene: TRBV20-1
j_gene: TRBJ2-7
len: 16
d_gene: TRBD2
abundance: .
CDR3aa: CSARTGTRWDMYEQYF
CDR3nt: TGCAGTGCTAGGACGGGGACTAGATGGGATATGTACGAGCAGTACTTC

v_gene: TRBV18
j_gene: TRBJ2-2
len: 13
d_gene: .
abundance: .
CDR3aa: CASSPLGTGELFF
CDR3nt: TGTGCCAGCTCACCACTAGGCACCGGGGAGCTGTTTTTT

v_gene: TRBV7-9
j_gene: TRBJ2-5
len: 19
d_gene: TRBD1
abundance: .
CDR3aa: CASSLVVFTDRDSQETQYF
CDR3nt: TGTGCCAGCAGCTTAGTTGTCTTCACGGACAGGGACTCTCAAGAGACCCAGTACTTC

v_gene: TRBV7-9
j_gene: TRBJ1-5
len: 15
d_gene: .
abundance: .
CDR3aa: CASSLGDGVNQPQHF
CDR3nt: TGTGCCAGCAGCTTAGGGGACGGAGTCAATCAGCCCCAGCATTTT

v_gene: TRBV19
j_gene: TRBJ1-5
len: 15
d_gene: TRBD1
abundance: .
CDR3aa: CASSKGTGVNQPQHF
CDR3nt: TGTGCCAGTAGTAAAGGGACAGGGGTAAATCAGCCCCAGCATTTT

v_gene: TRBV24-1
j_gene: TRBJ2-5
len: 16
d_gene: TRBD1
abundance: few
CDR3aa: CATSDHPTGDGETQYF
CDR3nt: TGTGCCACCAGTGATCACCCGACAGGGGACGGGGAGACCCAGTACTTC

v_gene: TRBV20-1
j_gene: TRBJ2-5
len: 13
d_gene: TRBD1
abundance: .
CDR3aa: CSATGTGGVAQYF
CDR3nt: TGCAGTGCAACCGGGACAGGGGGAGTTGCCCAGTACTTC

v_gene: TRBV6-2/TRBV6-3
j_gene: TRBJ2-1
len: 13
d_gene: TRBD1
abundance: few
CDR3aa: CASSRQGVSEQFF
CDR3nt: TGTGCCAGCAGCCGACAGGGGGTGAGTGAGCAGTTCTTC

v_gene: TRBV5-1
j_gene: TRBJ1-4
len: 14
d_gene: .
abundance: .
CDR3aa: CASSHSKASEKLFF
CDR3nt: TGCGCCAGCAGCCATTCCAAAGCCAGTGAAAAACTGTTTTTT

v_gene: TRBV6-5
j_gene: TRBJ1-5
len: 14
d_gene: .
abundance: few
CDR3aa: CASRAGTSNQPQHF
CDR3nt: TGTGCCAGCAGAGCCGGGACAAGCAATCAGCCCCAGCATTTT

v_gene: TRBV28
j_gene: TRBJ2-7
len: 14
d_gene: .
abundance: .
CDR3aa: CASSPPGFSYEQYF
CDR3nt: TGTGCCAGCAGTCCACCAGGATTCTCCTACGAGCAGTACTTC

v_gene: TRBV6-1
j_gene: TRBJ2-1
len: 16
d_gene: .
abundance: .
CDR3aa: CASSRGLAPSYNEQFF
CDR3nt: TGTGCCAGCAGTAGGGGTTTGGCCCCCTCCTACAATGAGCAGTTCTTC

v_gene: TRBV3-1
j_gene: TRBJ2-7
len: 14
d_gene: TRBD1
abundance: .
CDR3aa: CASSQFETGNEQYF
CDR3nt: TGTGCCAGCAGCCAATTTGAGACAGGGAACGAGCAGTACTTC

v_gene: TRBV5-4
j_gene: TRBJ1-4
len: 17
d_gene: .
abundance: few
CDR3aa: CASSLAPGPATNEKLFF
CDR3nt: TGTGCCAGCAGCTTGGCCCCAGGACCTGCAACTAATGAAAAACTGTTTTTT

v_gene: TRBV29-1
j_gene: TRBJ2-3
len: 14
d_gene: .
abundance: .
CDR3aa: CSVAFDFRADTQYF
CDR3nt: TGCAGCGTTGCCTTTGACTTTAGGGCAGATACGCAGTATTTT

v_gene: TRBV10-3
j_gene: TRBJ1-2
len: 15
d_gene: .
abundance: few
CDR3aa: CAISEGGVSPYGYTF
CDR3nt: TGTGCCATCAGTGAAGGGGGGGTCTCCCCCTATGGCTACACCTTC

v_gene: TRBV5-1
j_gene: TRBJ2-1
len: 17
d_gene: .
abundance: .
CDR3aa: CASSLDFAANSYNEQFF
CDR3nt: TGCGCCAGCAGCTTGGATTTTGCGGCTAACTCCTACAATGAGCAGTTCTTC

v_gene: TRBV7-9
j_gene: TRBJ2-2
len: 17
d_gene: TRBD2
abundance: few
CDR3aa: CASSLGEREDYTGELFF
CDR3nt: TGTGCCAGCAGCTTAGGGGAGCGGGAGGACTATACCGGGGAGCTGTTTTTT

v_gene: TRBV7-2
j_gene: TRBJ2-1
len: 15
d_gene: TRBD1
abundance: .
CDR3aa: CASSLSGQALNEQFF
CDR3nt: TGTGCCAGCAGCTTATCAGGACAGGCTCTCAATGAGCAGTTCTTC

v_gene: TRBV2
j_gene: TRBJ2-7
len: 15
d_gene: .
abundance: few
CDR3aa: CASSVPLLSEYEQYF
CDR3nt: TGTGCCAGCAGTGTCCCGCTGCTGTCCGAGTACGAGCAGTACTTC

v_gene: TRBV19
j_gene: TRBJ1-1
len: 15
d_gene: .
abundance: once
CDR3aa: CASSSSPFMNTEAFF
CDR3nt: TGTGCCAGTAGTTCATCCCCCTTCATGAACACTGAAGCTTTCTTT

v_gene: TRBV12-3/TRBV12-4
j_gene: TRBJ2-7
len: 15
d_gene: .
abundance: many
CDR3aa: CASSLNLVSAYEQYF
CDR3nt: TGTGCCAGCAGTTTAAACCTAGTCTCCGCCTACGAGCAGTACTTC

v_gene: TRBV29-1
j_gene: TRBJ2-1
len: 18
d_gene: TRBD1
abundance: few
CDR3aa: CSVEVAYLGQGEGNEQFF
CDR3nt: TGCAGCGTTGAAGTGGCCTACCTTGGACAGGGTGAAGGCAATGAGCAGTTCTTC

v_gene: TRBV5-4
j_gene: TRBJ2-3
len: 15
d_gene: TRBD1
abundance: few
CDR3aa: CAIPQGGQGANTQYF
CDR3nt: TGTGCCATCCCCCAGGGGGGACAGGGGGCGAATACGCAGTATTTT

v_gene: TRBV5-1
j_gene: TRBJ2-3
len: 11
d_gene: .
abundance: .
CDR3aa: CASMTADTQYF
CDR3nt: TGCGCCAGCATGACAGCAGATACGCAGTATTTT

v_gene: TRBV20-1
j_gene: TRBJ2-7
len: 13
d_gene: .
abundance: .
CDR3aa: CSARSPPGYEQYF
CDR3nt: TGCAGTGCTAGGAGCCCACCAGGGTACGAGCAGTACTTC

v_gene: TRBV28
j_gene: TRBJ2-7
len: 17
d_gene: TRBD2
abundance: few
CDR3aa: CASKTGTSPNPFYEQYF
CDR3nt: TGTGCCAGCAAAACCGGGACTAGTCCTAACCCGTTTTACGAGCAGTACTTC

v_gene: TRBV15
j_gene: TRBJ1-2
len: 16
d_gene: .
abundance: few
CDR3aa: CATSRGGREVGYGYTF
CDR3nt: TGTGCCACCAGCAGAGGAGGCAGGGAAGTCGGCTATGGCTACACCTTC

v_gene: TRBV28
j_gene: TRBJ1-4
len: 14
d_gene: .
abundance: .
CDR3aa: CATKGTKTSEKLFF
CDR3nt: TGTGCCACCAAGGGCACCAAAACCTCGGAAAAACTGTTTTTT